The 5 T cell receptor beta chains in this list originate from one sample, sequenced in a study of shared clonotypes between healthy human individuals. Naivety among CD8 cells was defined by CD45RO negativity and positive CCR7 selection, thereby excluding terminally differentiated effector memory CD45RA+ cells. Using immunoSEQ multiplex PCR, the repertoire was profiled, and TCRdb retains in-frame clones only, with some absent. The sample holds hundreds of thousands of clones, around 96% seen once. Sequenced: naive CD8+ T cells sorted from blood. The receptors come from a woman aged 25 to 45 in good health.

The V and J genes are TRBV27 and TRBJ2-7, with TRBD1 matching 7 bases. The length of the CDR3 is 14 residues. Germline trimming cut 3 bases from V and 6 bases from J; bases unmatched to any gene: 8. The germline CDR1 and CDR2 sequences are MNHEY and SMNVEV (reference sequence). Written as DNA, the CDR3 is TGTGCCAGCAGTTTCGGGACAGTGGATGGCGAGCAGTACTTC. It yields the protein CASSFGTVDGEQYF.

The CDR3 nucleotides are TGTGCCAGCCAGAGAACTAGCGGGAGCCCCGAGCAGTACTTC. This gives the protein CASQRTSGSPEQYF. V gene TRBV2 combines with J gene TRBJ2-7; 11 bases line up with TRBD2. CDR1 and CDR2 (germline): SNHLY, FYNNEI. The CDR3 is 14 residues long. Trimming took 8 bases from V and 6 from J; bases not matched to a gene: 9.

The V and J genes are TRBV4-1 and TRBJ2-3, with a weak D call TRBD2 (5 bases). The CDR3 runs 16 residues. Germline-derived CDR1 and CDR2 are MGHRA and YSYEKL. V gave up 4 bases and J gave up 2 bases, with 16 bases separating them. The CDR3 loop reads CASSPRVSGNTDTQYF. CDR3 nucleotides: TGCGCCAGCAGCCCCCGGGTGAGCGGTAACACAGATACGCAGTATTTT.

The rearrangement joins TRBV27 to TRBJ2-7, with TRBD1 matching 9 bases. In germline, CDR1 is MNHEY, CDR2 SMNVEV (reference sequence). This CDR3 comprises 15 residues. Germline trimming cut 3 bases from V and 2 bases from J; bases unmatched to any gene: 5. This CDR3 reads CASSLGTGTAYEQYF. The CDR3, as DNA: TGTGCCAGCAGTTTGGGGACAGGGACAGCCTACGAGCAGTACTTC.

The chain joins TRBV4-1 to TRBJ2-7; D is unresolved. V was trimmed by 3 bases and J by 5 bases, leaving 17 bases between them. Germline V gene sequence: CDR1 MGHRA, CDR2 YSYEKL. The CDR3 length is 15 residues. Here the CDR3 reads CASSQSPDADHEQYF. DNA of the CDR3: TGCGCCAGCAGCCAGAGCCCGGACGCGGACCACGAGCAGTACTTC.